Below are 22 T cell receptor beta chains sequenced from a single sample in a study of shared clonotypes between healthy human individuals (dated by TCRdb to between 2020 and 2021). Libraries came from the immunoSEQ multiplex PCR assay. Sourced from immuneACCESS, this table was stored by TCRdb with only in-frame sequences that have V and J called. A share of the clones is absent; for the studies checked, an unresolved V gene accounts for under half, and the remainder has no known explanation. This sample gives about 2.4 million clones in total; more than 90% of them show up just once. Roughly 0.14% of the sample lies in the top ten. Source material: naive CD4+ T cells sorted from blood. This sample's cell subset or site label indicates: CD45RA+ positively selected. The receptor set was obtained from a man in his late teens or twenties in good health.

The rearrangement joins TRBV7-9 to TRBJ2-5; 10 bases agree with TRBD1. The CDR3 is made up of 15 amino acids. V lost 4 bases to trimming and J lost 4 bases; unmatched junction nucleotides: 6. The V gene's germline CDR1 is SEHNR and CDR2 FQNEAQ (reference sequence). Written as DNA, the CDR3 is TGTGCCAGCAGCTCGGGACAGGGGATAATAGAGACCCAGTACTTC. Its protein product is CASSSGQGIIETQYF.

J is TRBJ2-5 and V is TRBV6-1; TRBD2 agrees at 8 bases. Germline CDR1 is MNHNS and CDR2 is SASEGT. The CDR3 runs 14 residues. J lost 7 bases, V lost 4 bases, and 8 bases had no gene match. CDR3 nucleotide sequence: TGTGCCAGCAGTGGGGGGGGACTAGGTTTGACCCAGTACTTC. It is translated as CASSGGGLGLTQYF.

This chain connects TRBV5-1 to TRBJ2-7, with D possibly TRBD2 on 5 matching bases. Trimming cost V 7 bases and J 2 bases, with 16 bases left between them. CDR1 and CDR2 (germline): SGHRS, YFSETQ. The CDR3 consists of 14 residues. CDR3 in DNA: TGCGCCAGCTCGGAGGACCAACCCCCCTACGAGCAGTACTTC. Its translation is CASSEDQPPYEQYF.

The J gene is TRBJ2-3, the V gene TRBV11-3, with D unresolved. The V end was cut by 5 bases, the J end by 2 bases, with 8 bases between. Germline values: CDR1 SGHNT, CDR2 YENEEA. The CDR3 runs to 13 residues. As DNA, the CDR3 is TGTGCCAGCAGCAAAGATTACACAGATACGCAGTATTTT. Translated: CASSKDYTDTQYF.

The chain employs TRBV19 and TRBJ1-1; tentative D call: TRBD1 (5 bases). Germline values: CDR1 LNHDA, CDR2 SQIVND (reference sequence). Deletions cut 6 bases from V and 1 base from J, with 12 bases between. CDR3 length: 14 residues. The CDR3 is CASSGGTWNTEAFF. The CDR3 DNA reads TGTGCCAGTAGCGGAGGGACGTGGAACACTGAAGCTTTCTTT.

The CDR3 protein is CASSFDRIYGYTF. CDR3 sequence (DNA): TGTGCCAGCAGCTTCGACAGGATCTATGGCTACACCTTC. The V and J genes are TRBV11-2 and TRBJ1-2; D is perhaps TRBD1 (6 bases). This CDR3 has 13 amino acids. V dropped 3 bases and J dropped 4 bases, with 9 bases sitting between them. Looked up from germline, CDR1 is SGHAT and CDR2 is FQNNGV.

Points on this clone: The sample has other DNA sequences that encode this CDR3 too. This sequence joins TRBV18 and TRBJ2-5; D gene unclear. Germline V CDR1 and CDR2: KGHSH, LQKENI. V shed 6 bases and J shed 2 bases, with 13 bases lying between them. The CDR3 has 14 amino acids. CDR3 sequence reads: CASSPPGQQETQYF. CDR3 nucleotide sequence: TGTGCCAGCTCCCCCCCGGGCCAACAAGAGACCCAGTACTTC.

V is TRBV27 and J is TRBJ2-7; 7 positions agree with TRBD1. The J segment lost 4 bases and the V segment lost 4 bases, leaving 13 bases of the junction unmatched. The length of the CDR3 is 16 residues. Germline values: CDR1 MNHEY, CDR2 SMNVEV (reference sequence). The CDR3 DNA is TGTGCCAGCAGTTCCTTCTCACTAGGGGGCTGGTACGAGCAGTACTTC. Translated: CASSSFSLGGWYEQYF.

V is TRBV25-1 and J is TRBJ1-2, with D unresolved. The CDR3 sequence is 13 residues long. Trimming pared 4 bases from V and 7 bases from J, leaving 13 bases between. Germline CDR1 is MGHDK and CDR2 is SYGVNS. CDR3: CASSVPGRSGYTF. DNA for the CDR3: TGTGCCAGCAGTGTTCCGGGCCGGAGTGGCTACACCTTC.

This clone was seen just once. V usage is TRBV18 and J usage is TRBJ2-3; TRBD2 matches 11 bases. Germline-derived CDR1 and CDR2 are KGHSH and LQKENI. The CDR3 is 18 amino acids. J lost 0 bases, V lost 2 bases, and 7 bases had no gene match. CDR3 region: CASSPFGWTSGSTDTQYF. CDR3 sequence (DNA): TGTGCCAGCTCACCATTCGGGTGGACTAGCGGGAGCACAGATACGCAGTATTTT. The full variable domain, rest sourced from reference TRBV18 and TRBJ2-3, is NAGVMQNPRHLVRRRGQEARLRCSPMKGHSHVYWYRQLPEEGLKFMVYLQKENIIDESGMPKERFSAEFPKEGPSILRIQQVVRGDSAAYFCASSPFGWTSGSTDTQYFGPGTRLTVL.

V gene TRBV5-1 combines with J gene TRBJ2-7; D may be TRBD1 (5 bases). Germline V gene sequence: CDR1 SGHRS, CDR2 YFSETQ. V was pared by 2 bases and J by 5 bases, with 17 bases between. This CDR3 region has 15 residues. In nucleotides, the CDR3 is TGCGCCAGCAGCTTCGGAACATTAAAAGGGGACGAGCAGTACTTC. It encodes CASSFGTLKGDEQYF.

The chain links TRBV6-1 to TRBJ1-3; D unresolved. Trimming took 3 bases from V and 0 from J, leaving 12 bases between them. This CDR3 spans 16 amino acids. Per the germline V gene, CDR1 is MNHNS and CDR2 is SASEGT. This CDR3 reads CASSEYHTFSGNTIYF. Written as DNA, the CDR3 is TGTGCCAGCAGTGAGTACCACACATTCTCTGGAAACACCATATATTTT.

V is TRBV19 and J is TRBJ2-7, with a weak D call TRBD2 (6 bases). CDR3 length equals 15 residues. Trimming removed 3 bases from V and 3 bases from J, with 15 bases in between. In germline, CDR1 is LNHDA, CDR2 SQIVND (reference sequence). The CDR3 region has the DNA TGTGCCAGTAGTATGACGGGACTCTCAAACTACGAGCAGTACTTC. This gives the protein CASSMTGLSNYEQYF.

This chain links TRBV5-4 with TRBJ2-3; TRBD2 might be the D (6 bases). The CDR3 loop spans 17 amino acids. The V end lost 3 bases, the J end lost 6 bases, and 23 bases lay between the germline ends. Germline CDR1 and CDR2: SGHNT and YYREEE (reference sequence). The DNA of the CDR3 is TGTGCCAGCAGCTCGGGCGCCCGACGAGACGGAGGGGATACGCAGTATTTT. Translated, it gives CASSSGARRDGGDTQYF.

V and J are TRBV5-6 and TRBJ2-3; maybe TRBD2 (7 bases). The CDR3 length is 14 residues. Trimming pared 4 bases from V and 3 bases from J, leaving 12 bases between. Germline values: CDR1 SGHDT, CDR2 YYEEEE. The CDR3 DNA reads TGTGCCAGCAGCAAGGGGGGGGAGACAGATACGCAGTATTTT. Its protein product is CASSKGGETDTQYF.

V gene TRBV2 combines with J gene TRBJ2-5; no firm D call. The ends were cut back, 6 bases at V and 8 bases at J, with 13 bases in the middle. This CDR3 contains 12 residues. CDR1 and CDR2 (germline): SNHLY, FYNNEI. CDR3 DNA sequence: TGTGCCAGCAGCGAACCCCAGCAAACCCAGTACTTC. Protein product: CASSEPQQTQYF.

V gene TRBV4-1 combines with J gene TRBJ2-7; 7 bases line up with TRBD1. J lost 8 bases, V lost 4 bases, and 5 bases had no gene match. The CDR3 loop spans 12 amino acids. From germline, CDR1 is MGHRA and CDR2 YSYEKL. The CDR3 here is CASSRDSTKQYF. The CDR3 DNA sequence: TGCGCCAGCAGCCGGGACAGTACAAAGCAGTACTTC.

This clone is a singleton in its sample. The chain is built from TRBV28 and TRBJ1-5, with D possibly being TRBD1 (6 bases). CDR3 length: 15 residues. CDR1 is MDHEN and CDR2 is SYDVKM in the germline V gene. V shed 6 bases and J shed 6 bases, with 18 bases lying between them. The CDR3 reads CASSLPRGAGQPQHF. CDR3 coding DNA: TGTGCCAGCAGCCTTCCCCGGGGGGCGGGTCAGCCCCAGCATTTT.

The chain recombines TRBV5-1 with TRBJ1-2; D perhaps matches TRBD1 (5 bases). The germline V and J ends were trimmed by 0 bases and 0 bases, with 9 bases remaining between them. The CDR3 consists of 15 residues. Germline-derived CDR1 and CDR2 are SGHRS and YFSETQ. CDR3 in amino acids: CASSLVGDPNYGYTF. CDR3 DNA: TGCGCCAGCAGCTTGGTGGGGGATCCTAACTATGGCTACACCTTC.

The chain is built from TRBV7-2 and TRBJ1-4; possible D gene TRBD1, 6 bases. Trimming left V 4 bases short and J 0 bases short, with 12 bases between. CDR3 length: 16 amino acids. Germline values: CDR1 SGHTA, CDR2 FQGNSA. In nucleotides, the CDR3 is TGTGCCAGCAGCTACCGACAGGTTGCAACTAATGAAAAACTGTTTTTT. Protein product: CASSYRQVATNEKLFF.

This clone came up once. V gene TRBV7-2 combines with J gene TRBJ2-3; a weak D match, TRBD2 (6 bases). The V end lost 4 bases, the J end lost 0 bases, and 23 bases lay between the germline ends. CDR1 and CDR2 from the germline V gene are SGHTA and FQGNSA. The CDR3 sequence is 19 residues long. The CDR3 region has the DNA TGTGCCAGCAGCTCTGCCGGCGGGATGGCCCCCTCTAGCACAGATACGCAGTATTTT. It yields the protein CASSSAGGMAPSSTDTQYF.

The rearrangement uses TRBV6-1 and TRBJ1-1, with TRBD1 as a possible D gene (6 bases). Trimming pared 4 bases from V and 1 base from J, leaving 19 bases between. The CDR3 totals 17 residues. Per the germline V gene, CDR1 is MNHNS and CDR2 is SASEGT. The CDR3 bases are TGTGCCAGCAGTGTTGGGCAGGGGCCCTCGAGGAACACTGAAGCTTTCTTT. Translating it yields CASSVGQGPSRNTEAFF.